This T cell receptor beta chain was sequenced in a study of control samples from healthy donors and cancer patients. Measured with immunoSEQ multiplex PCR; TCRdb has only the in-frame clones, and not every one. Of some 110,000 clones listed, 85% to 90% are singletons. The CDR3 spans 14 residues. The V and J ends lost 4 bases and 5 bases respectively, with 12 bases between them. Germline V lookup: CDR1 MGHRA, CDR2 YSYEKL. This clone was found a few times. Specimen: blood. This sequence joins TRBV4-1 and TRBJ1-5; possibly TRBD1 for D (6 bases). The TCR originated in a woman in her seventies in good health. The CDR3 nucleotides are TGCGCCAGCAGCCCCCCTGGGACATATCAGCCCCAGCATTTT. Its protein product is CASSPPGTYQPQHF.